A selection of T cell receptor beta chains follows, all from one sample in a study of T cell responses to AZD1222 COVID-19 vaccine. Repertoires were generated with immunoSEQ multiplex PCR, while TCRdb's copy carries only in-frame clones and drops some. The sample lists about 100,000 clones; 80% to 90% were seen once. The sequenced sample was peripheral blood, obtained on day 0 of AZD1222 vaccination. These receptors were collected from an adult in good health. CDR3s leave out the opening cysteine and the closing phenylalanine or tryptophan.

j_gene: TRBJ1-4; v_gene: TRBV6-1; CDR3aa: ASSEVRELF
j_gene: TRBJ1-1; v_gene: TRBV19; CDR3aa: ATRDFMNTEAF
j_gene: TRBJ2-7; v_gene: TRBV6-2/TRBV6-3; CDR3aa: ASSWDRVYEQY
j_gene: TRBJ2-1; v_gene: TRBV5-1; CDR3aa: ASSPLGDYNEQF
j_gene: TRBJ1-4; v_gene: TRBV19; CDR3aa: ASSFRASGGEKLF
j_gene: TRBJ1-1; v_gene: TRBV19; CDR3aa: ASSILGVSEAF
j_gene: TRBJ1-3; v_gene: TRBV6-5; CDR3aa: ASSYSRQGGTIY
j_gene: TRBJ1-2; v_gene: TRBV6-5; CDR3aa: ASSYSDRNYGYT
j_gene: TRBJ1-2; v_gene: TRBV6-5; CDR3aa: ASSYSIWSRGNGYT
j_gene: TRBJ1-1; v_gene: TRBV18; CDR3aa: ASSPPNDNTEAF
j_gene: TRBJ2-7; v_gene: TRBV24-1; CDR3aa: APDRLYEQY
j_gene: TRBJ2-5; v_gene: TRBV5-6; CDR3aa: ASARGKETQY
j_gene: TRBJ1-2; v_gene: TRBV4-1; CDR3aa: ASSQEQTFSYGYT
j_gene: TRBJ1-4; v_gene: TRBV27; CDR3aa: ASTQDRTNEKLF
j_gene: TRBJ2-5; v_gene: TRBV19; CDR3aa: ASITGTRLKETQY
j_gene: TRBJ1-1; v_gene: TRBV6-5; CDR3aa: ASNKGERGEAF
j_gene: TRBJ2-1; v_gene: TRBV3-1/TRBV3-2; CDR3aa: ASSQDSGGASEQF
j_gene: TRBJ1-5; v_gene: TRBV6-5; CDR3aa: ASWTLYSNQPQH
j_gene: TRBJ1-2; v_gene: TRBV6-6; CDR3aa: ASTITRVGYT
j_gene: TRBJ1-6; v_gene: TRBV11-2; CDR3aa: ASSHYNSPLH
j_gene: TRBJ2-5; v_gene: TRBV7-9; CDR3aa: AGEDSGVGETQY
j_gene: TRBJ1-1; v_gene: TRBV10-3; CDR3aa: AISYQQGVTEAF
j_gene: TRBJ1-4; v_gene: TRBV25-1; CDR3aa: ASSPPGGYLEKLF
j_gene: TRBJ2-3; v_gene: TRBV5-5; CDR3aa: ASSFDQSTDTQY
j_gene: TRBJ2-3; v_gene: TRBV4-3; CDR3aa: ASSQDDGRGGTQY
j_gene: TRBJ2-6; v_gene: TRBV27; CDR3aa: ATWVSGANVLT
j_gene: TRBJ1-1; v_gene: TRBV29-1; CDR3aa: SVEFRLRTAEAF
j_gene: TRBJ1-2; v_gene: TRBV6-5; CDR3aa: ASSFRDDNGYT
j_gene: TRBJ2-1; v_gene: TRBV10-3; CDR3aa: AIGLTSGRSNEQF
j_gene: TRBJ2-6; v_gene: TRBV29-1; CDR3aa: SVEGGANVLT
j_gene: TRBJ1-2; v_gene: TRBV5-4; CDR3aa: ASSFRGNYGYT
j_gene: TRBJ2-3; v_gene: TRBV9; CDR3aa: ASTRDSASDTQY
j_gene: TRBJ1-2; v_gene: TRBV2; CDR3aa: ASSGGTGLHYGYT
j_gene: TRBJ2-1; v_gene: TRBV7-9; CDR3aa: ASSAKGPQF
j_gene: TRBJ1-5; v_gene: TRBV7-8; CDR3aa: ASSAAPNQPQH
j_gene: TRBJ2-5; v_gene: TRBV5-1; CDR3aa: ASNSEETQY